This TCR beta chain was sequenced for a study of Graves' ophthalmopathy and Graves' hyperthyroidism (dated by TCRdb to between 2017 and 2018). Regarding the complete study: Peripheral blood samples were taken at the time of initial diagnosis, before any treatment was given. The study used signatures of the TCR beta repertoire to tell Graves' ophthalmopathy apart from Graves' hyperthyroidism and to predict which patients would progress to ophthalmopathy. In total, 135 blood samples were TCR-sequenced: some 43 ophthalmopathy, 75 hyperthyroidism and roughly 17 hyperthyroidism-to-ophthalmopathy patients. To explore V-J signatures distinguishing ophthalmopathy from hyperthyroidism, a discovery set of roughly 100 patients (43 ophthalmopathy, about 57 stable hyperthyroidism) was enrolled. An independent validation cohort was composed of 18 hyperthyroidism patients and around 16 patients who later progressed from hyperthyroidism to ophthalmopathy. In several hyperthyroidism patients, the T-cell repertoires found in thyroid tissue were compared with those found in blood. Following sampling, methimazole starting at 30 mg daily was administered to hyperthyroidism patients, and high-dose intravenous methylprednisolone was administered to ophthalmopathy patients. The roughly 91 discovery patients were randomly divided into training and test sets at a 7:3 ratio. General conclusions and limits of the study: In validation, the model predicted ophthalmopathy progression with less than 71% sensitivity and about 73% specificity; more than ten predicted patients were CT-confirmed with GO in a median of about 7.1 months. Ophthalmopathy was separated from stable hyperthyroidism by the 13-signature model with 85% to 90% sensitivity and approximately 84% specificity in cross-validation and with 80%/75% in the test set. Most expanded thyroid clonotypes with a frequency above 0.001 also appeared in blood, which suggests that blood repertoires may reflect the immune response in the thyroid. Sample size was not predetermined statistically, and investigators were not blinded to group allocation.

This clonotype was detected ten times or more. No antigen is known for it. Within one base of it there is no much larger clone, and no base qualities were kept. Ophthalmopathy patients were characterized by moderately to severely active disease, a Clinical Activity Score of at least 3, a NOSPECS grade of at least 4, and a disease duration under 3 months. Patients with other autoimmune diseases, uncontrolled infections, pregnancy or lactation were excluded from the study. Diagnosis relied on clinical symptoms, serum thyroxine, TRAb, thyroid ultrasound and orbital computed tomography. Using Ficoll-Paque density gradient centrifugation, PBMCs were isolated from about 9.2 ml of fresh peripheral blood. Total RNA was extracted with Trizol reagent and quality-checked on an Agilent 2100 Bioanalyzer. CDR3 length: 15 amino acids, cysteine to phenylalanine. The read is trimmed to its CDR3 DNA, 45 bases read in frame from base 1. Trimming accounts for 4 bases at V and 5 bases at J, while the number of junction bases matched to no gene is 6. Reading the germline V gene gives CDR1 KGHDR and CDR2 SFDVKD.

For repertoire sequencing, the TCR beta CDR3 regions were amplified from RNA transcripts. HTBI primers and the Qiagen OneStep RT-PCR kit were used in a first-round RT-PCR, which was followed by a second-round multiplex PCR, size selection and purification. Sequencing of the libraries was carried out on an Illumina HiSeq2000 in paired-end mode with 100 bp reads. In the source study's methods: SOAPnuke was used for read processing, and reads with adapters, uncalled bases, a mean Phred below 15, or no exact constant-primer or identifier match were discarded. COPE v1.2.5 was used to merge high-quality paired reads. Unique nucleotide sequences were defined as clonotypes and aligned to IMGT TRB V, D and J references using MiTCR v1.1. Only V-J combinations with frequency above 0.0001 were analysed, covering about 99% of repertoires. For each V-J combination, a TCR clonal expansion and chaos score was defined as the ratio of F50 clonal expansion to chaos observed in the TCRdist matrix. Welch's t-statistics and random forest were used to reduce features to more than ten V-J combinations, which were fed into a naive Bayes classifier. The Morisita-Horn index was used to measure how similar the thyroid and blood repertoires were. TCRdb ran its own pipeline on the public reads, namely fastp trimming at Q25 and MiXCR clone calling, and kept in-frame beta chains. Rows with a matching CDR3 protein are joined into one entry that keeps the most common DNA and genes. In this record, the V and J calls reflect TCRdb's handling and not the investigators' own analysis. For this sample there are 200,000 to 250,000 distinct CDR3 sequences; over 25% appear just once. The ten biggest clones cover around 9.8% of the sample.

The receptor was isolated from a man aged 45-60 years with Graves' ophthalmopathy. Donor details come from another sample of the same person, matched by shared clones. Here the chain combines TRBV24-1 and TRBJ2-5; 10 central nucleotides agree with TRBD1. The sample consisted of peripheral blood. The DNA is as follows: TGTGCCACCAGTGACCCGACAGGGGGCTGGGAGACCCAGTACTTC. It codes for CATSDPTGGWETQYF.